These T cell receptor beta chains were read from a single sample in a study of T-cell reconstitution after alpha-beta-depleted transplantation in children. MiXCR, applied by TCRdb to the PCR reads, yields one record per CDR3 protein. This table has a few hundred thousand distinct CDR3 sequences, 43% appearing once. The material sequenced was PBMCs, taken before TCRalphabeta/CD19-depleted stem cell transplant. The source is a girl under 10 years old with aplastic anemia, due to receive a stem cell transplant. Both conserved end residues are part of each CDR3. D genes are given only for firm matches. Expanded clones are given a class, and other clones once, few, many or no size at all.

>TRBJ1-5|NA|TRBV28|NA
TGTGCCAGCAAGTTACAGCGCAATCAGCCCCAGCATTTT
CASKLQRNQPQHF
>TRBJ2-7|many|TRBV28|NA
TGTGCCAGCAGTTCAGACAGCTCCTACGAGCAGTACTTC
CASSSDSSYEQYF
>TRBJ2-7|NA|TRBV20-1|NA
TGCAGTGCTAGAGATGGGGGGGACAGCACCTACGAGCAGTACTTC
CSARDGGDSTYEQYF
>TRBJ2-7|NA|TRBV4-1|NA
TGCGCCAGCAGCCTCGCCAGCGTCGGCACTACTAGCGAGCAGTACTTC
CASSLASVGTTSEQYF
>TRBJ2-6|once|TRBV5-1|NA
TGCGCCAGCAGCTTGGAGTCAGGACTCTCTGGGGCCAACGTCCTGACTTTC
CASSLESGLSGANVLTF
>TRBJ2-1|NA|TRBV30|TRBD2
TGTGCCTGTTTCGCCGGACTAGCGGGAGTCAATGAGCAGTTCTTC
CACFAGLAGVNEQFF
>TRBJ2-7|many|TRBV5-1|NA
TGCGCCAGCAGCTTGGGCAGGGGGAGGTCCTACGAGCAGTACTTC
CASSLGRGRSYEQYF
>TRBJ2-2|NA|TRBV20-1|TRBD2
TGCAGTGCAACCCCCCTTAGGGAGGGCACCGGGGAGCTGTTTTTT
CSATPLREGTGELFF
>TRBJ2-7|many|TRBV12-3/TRBV12-4|TRBD2
TGTGCCAGCAGTCCTCAGACTACGACTAGCGGCCACGAGCAGTACTTC
CASSPQTTTSGHEQYF
>TRBJ2-5|few|TRBV7-2|TRBD2
TGTGCCAGCAGCCCCGGACTAGCGGGAGAGGGGGAGACCCAGTACTTC
CASSPGLAGEGETQYF
>TRBJ2-7|many|TRBV5-5|NA
TGTGCCAGCAGCTCCTTCGGACAGAGCTACGAGCAGTACTTC
CASSSFGQSYEQYF
>TRBJ2-5|many|TRBV7-6|TRBD2
TGTGCCAGCAGCTCATCTAGCGGGACCGGCCAAGAGACCCAGTACTTC
CASSSSSGTGQETQYF
>TRBJ2-1|NA|TRBV5-1|NA
TGCGCCAGCAGCTTTCGGCGGGATGAGTACAATGAGCAGTTCTTC
CASSFRRDEYNEQFF
>TRBJ1-6|few|TRBV20-1|NA
TGCAGTGCTTCCCTCCCCAGGTCGCCCTATAATTCACCCCTCCACTTT
CSASLPRSPYNSPLHF
>TRBJ2-3|NA|TRBV20-1|NA
TGCAGTGCTAGAGATGGCCGGGGGAGTGGAGATACGCAGTATTTT
CSARDGRGSGDTQYF
>TRBJ1-2|NA|TRBV6-1|TRBD1
TGTGCCAGCAGATCAGGACAGGCTTTCGGCTATGGCTACACCTTC
CASRSGQAFGYGYTF
>TRBJ2-1|few|TRBV6-1|TRBD2
TGTGCCAGCAGTGAAGCGTGGGGAGGGGCCTACAATGAGCAGTTCTTC
CASSEAWGGAYNEQFF
>TRBJ1-1|many|TRBV5-5|TRBD1
TGTGCCAGCAGCCCAATCGACAGGGCGAACACTGAAGCTTTCTTT
CASSPIDRANTEAFF
>TRBJ1-1|medium-sized|TRBV5-1|NA
TGCGCCAGCAGCGTATCCCACGCCTCTGAAGCTTTCTTT
CASSVSHASEAFF
>TRBJ2-3|NA|TRBV9|TRBD1
TGTGCCAGCAGCGTAGGGACAGGGAACCCTAACACAGATACGCAGTATTTT
CASSVGTGNPNTDTQYF
>TRBJ2-7|NA|TRBV7-3|TRBD1
TGTGCCAGCAGCGCCCCCGGGGACAGCTCCTACGAGCAGTACTTC
CASSAPGDSSYEQYF
>TRBJ2-7|NA|TRBV6-1|NA
TGTGCCAGCAAAGAGACCAAGCAGGGAAGGAGCTACGAGCAGTACTTC
CASKETKQGRSYEQYF
>TRBJ1-5|NA|TRBV19|TRBD1
TGTGCCAGTAGTTCTTGGGACAGTAGGAATTTTCAGCCCCAGCATTTT
CASSSWDSRNFQPQHF
>TRBJ2-5|once|TRBV28|NA
TGTGCCAGCAGCCGCCTTTCGGAGACCCAGTACTTC
CASSRLSETQYF
>TRBJ1-4|few|TRBV20-1|NA
TGCAGTGCTAGTGCAGGGGCCAAAGGAAAACTGTTTTTT
CSASAGAKGKLFF
>TRBJ2-7|NA|TRBV6-1|TRBD1
TGTGCCACAACAGGACAGGGTCGTGACGAGCAGTACTTC
CATTGQGRDEQYF
>TRBJ2-7|NA|TRBV7-2|NA
TGTGCCAGCAGCCTGTGGACTGGCTACTACGAGCAGTACTTC
CASSLWTGYYEQYF
>TRBJ2-5|many|TRBV24-1|TRBD1
TGTGCCACCAGTGATGGACAGGGGGCAGCGAGAGAGACCCAGTACTTC
CATSDGQGAARETQYF
>TRBJ2-4|many|TRBV12-3/TRBV12-4|NA
TGTGCCAGCAGCCAGGCTTTGGTCAAAAACATTCAGTACTTC
CASSQALVKNIQYF
>TRBJ2-7|NA|TRBV4-3|NA
TGCGCCAGCAGCCAAGATCATAACCCTCGCTACGAGCAGTACTTC
CASSQDHNPRYEQYF
>TRBJ2-7|NA|TRBV6-2/TRBV6-3|NA
TGTGCCAGCAGCCCTTTGCAGGGGATTCCCTACGAGCAGTACTTC
CASSPLQGIPYEQYF
>TRBJ1-2|few|TRBV5-1|NA
TGCGCCAGCAGCTTGGAGGCAGGCTATGGCTACACCTTC
CASSLEAGYGYTF
>TRBJ2-1|NA|TRBV6-1|NA
TGTGCCAGCAGTGAAGCGCTTATTTACAATGAGCAGTTCTTC
CASSEALIYNEQFF
>TRBJ2-5|NA|TRBV2|NA
TGTGCCAGCAGGACGGGACGGGGCGGCGAGACCCAGTACTTC
CASRTGRGGETQYF
>TRBJ1-1|few|TRBV20-1|NA
TGCAGTGCTAGAGATGCGGGCGGCCAGGCTCTAGGGGCTTTCTTT
CSARDAGGQALGAFF
>TRBJ2-7|NA|TRBV28|NA
TGTGCCAGCAGGGGAGGCGGAGCGGAGTCCTACGAGCAGTACTTC
CASRGGGAESYEQYF
>TRBJ2-5|few|TRBV7-3|TRBD2
TGTGCCAGCAGCTTATTCGGCACTAGCGGAGAGACCCAGTACTTC
CASSLFGTSGETQYF
>TRBJ2-1|NA|TRBV5-1|TRBD1
TGCGCCAGCAGCCCCCAACAGGGGGCTTTAGGCAATGAGCAGTTCTTC
CASSPQQGALGNEQFF
>TRBJ1-1|NA|TRBV6-5|NA
TGTGCCAGCAGTTACTTCGGACAGACCACTGAAGCTTTCTTT
CASSYFGQTTEAFF
>TRBJ1-1|many|TRBV3-1|TRBD1
TGTGCCAGCAGCCCTCAGACAGGGAGAGACACTGAAGCTTTCTTT
CASSPQTGRDTEAFF